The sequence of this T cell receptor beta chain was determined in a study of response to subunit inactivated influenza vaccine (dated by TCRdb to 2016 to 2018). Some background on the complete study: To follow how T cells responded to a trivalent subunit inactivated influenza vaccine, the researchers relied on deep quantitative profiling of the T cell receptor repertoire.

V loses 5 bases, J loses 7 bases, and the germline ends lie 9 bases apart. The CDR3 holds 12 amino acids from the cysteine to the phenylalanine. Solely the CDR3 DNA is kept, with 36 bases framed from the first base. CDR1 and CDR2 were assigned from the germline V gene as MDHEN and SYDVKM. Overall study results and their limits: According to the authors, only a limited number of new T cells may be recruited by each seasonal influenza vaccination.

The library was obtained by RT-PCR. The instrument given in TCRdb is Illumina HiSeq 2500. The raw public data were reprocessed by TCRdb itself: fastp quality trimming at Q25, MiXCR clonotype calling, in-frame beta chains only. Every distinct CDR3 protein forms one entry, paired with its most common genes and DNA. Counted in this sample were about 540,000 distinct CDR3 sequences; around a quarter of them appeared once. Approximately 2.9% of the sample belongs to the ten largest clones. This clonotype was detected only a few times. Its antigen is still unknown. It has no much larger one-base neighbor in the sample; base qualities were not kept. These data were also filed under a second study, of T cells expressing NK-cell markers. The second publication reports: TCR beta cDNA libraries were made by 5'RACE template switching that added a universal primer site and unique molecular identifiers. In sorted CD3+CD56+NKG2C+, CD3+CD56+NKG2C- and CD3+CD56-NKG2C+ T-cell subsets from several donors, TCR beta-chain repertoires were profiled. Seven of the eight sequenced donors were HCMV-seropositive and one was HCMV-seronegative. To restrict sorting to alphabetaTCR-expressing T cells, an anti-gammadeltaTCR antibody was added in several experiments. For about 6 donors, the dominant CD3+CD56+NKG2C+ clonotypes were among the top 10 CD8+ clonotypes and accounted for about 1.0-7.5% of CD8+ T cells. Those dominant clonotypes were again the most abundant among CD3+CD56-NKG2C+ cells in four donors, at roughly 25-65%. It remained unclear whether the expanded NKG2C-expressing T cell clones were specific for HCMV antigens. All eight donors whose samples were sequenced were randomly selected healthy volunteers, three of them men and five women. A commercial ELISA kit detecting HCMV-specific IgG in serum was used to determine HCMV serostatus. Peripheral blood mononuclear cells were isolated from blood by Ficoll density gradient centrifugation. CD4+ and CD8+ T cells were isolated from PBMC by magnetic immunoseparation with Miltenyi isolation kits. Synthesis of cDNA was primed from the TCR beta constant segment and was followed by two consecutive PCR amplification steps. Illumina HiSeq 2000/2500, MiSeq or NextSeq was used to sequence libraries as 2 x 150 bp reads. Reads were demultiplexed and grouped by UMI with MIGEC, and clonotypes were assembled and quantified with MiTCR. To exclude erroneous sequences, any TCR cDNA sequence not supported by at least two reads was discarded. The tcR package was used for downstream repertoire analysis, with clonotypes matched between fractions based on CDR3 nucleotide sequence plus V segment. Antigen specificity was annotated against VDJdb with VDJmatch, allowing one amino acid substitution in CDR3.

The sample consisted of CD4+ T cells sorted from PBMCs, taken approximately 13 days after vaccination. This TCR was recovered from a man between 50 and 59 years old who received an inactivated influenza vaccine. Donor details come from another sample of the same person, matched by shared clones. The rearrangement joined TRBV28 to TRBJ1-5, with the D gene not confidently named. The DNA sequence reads TGTGCCAGCAGTCAACGGCGGCAGCCCCAGCATTTT. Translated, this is CASSQRRQPQHF.